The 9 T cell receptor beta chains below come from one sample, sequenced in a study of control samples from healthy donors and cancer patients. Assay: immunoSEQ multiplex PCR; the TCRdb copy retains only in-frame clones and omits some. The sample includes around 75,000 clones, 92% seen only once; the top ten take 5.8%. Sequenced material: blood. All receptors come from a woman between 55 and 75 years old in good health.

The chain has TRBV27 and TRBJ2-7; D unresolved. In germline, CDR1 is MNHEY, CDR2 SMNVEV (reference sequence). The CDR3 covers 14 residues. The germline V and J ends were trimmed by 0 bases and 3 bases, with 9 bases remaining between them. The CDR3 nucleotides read TGTGCCAGCAGTTTATCAATAGGGTACTACGAGCAGTACTTC. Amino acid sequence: CASSLSIGYYEQYF.

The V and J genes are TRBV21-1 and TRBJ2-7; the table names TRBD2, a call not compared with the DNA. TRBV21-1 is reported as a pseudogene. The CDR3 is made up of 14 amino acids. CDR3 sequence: CASSKRSSSYEQYF. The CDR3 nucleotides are TGTGCCAGCAGCAAAAGATCTAGCTCCTACGAGCAGTACTTC.

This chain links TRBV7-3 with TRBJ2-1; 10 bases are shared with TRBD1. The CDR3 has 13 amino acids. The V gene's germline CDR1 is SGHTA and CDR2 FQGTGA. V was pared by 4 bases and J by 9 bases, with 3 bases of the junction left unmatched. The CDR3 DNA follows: TGTGCCAGCAGCTCGGGACAGGGGACTGAGCAGTTCTTC. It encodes CASSSGQGTEQFF.

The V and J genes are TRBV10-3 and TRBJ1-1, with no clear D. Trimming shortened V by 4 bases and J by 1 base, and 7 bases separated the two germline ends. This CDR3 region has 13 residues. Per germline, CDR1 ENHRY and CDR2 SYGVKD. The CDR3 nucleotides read TGTGCCATCAGTGTTGAAAGGAACACTGAAGCTTTCTTT. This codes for CAISVERNTEAFF.

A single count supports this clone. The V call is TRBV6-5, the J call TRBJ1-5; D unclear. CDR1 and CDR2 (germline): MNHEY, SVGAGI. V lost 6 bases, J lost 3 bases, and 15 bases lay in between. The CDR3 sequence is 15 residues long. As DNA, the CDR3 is TGTGCCAGCAGGCCCCTAGGATCGAACAATCAGCCCCAGCATTTT. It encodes CASRPLGSNNQPQHF.

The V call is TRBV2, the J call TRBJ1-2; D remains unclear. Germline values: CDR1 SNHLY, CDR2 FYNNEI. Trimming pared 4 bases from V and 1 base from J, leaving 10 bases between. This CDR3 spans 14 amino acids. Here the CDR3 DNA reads TGTGCCAGCAGTGTACGGATGATTAACTATGGCTACACCTTC. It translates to CASSVRMINYGYTF.

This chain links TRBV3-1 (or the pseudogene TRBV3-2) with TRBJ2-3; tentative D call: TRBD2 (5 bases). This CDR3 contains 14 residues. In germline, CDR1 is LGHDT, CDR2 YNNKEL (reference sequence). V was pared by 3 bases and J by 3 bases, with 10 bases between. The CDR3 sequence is CASSHTSGTDTQYF. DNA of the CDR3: TGTGCCAGCAGCCACACGAGCGGAACAGATACGCAGTATTTT.

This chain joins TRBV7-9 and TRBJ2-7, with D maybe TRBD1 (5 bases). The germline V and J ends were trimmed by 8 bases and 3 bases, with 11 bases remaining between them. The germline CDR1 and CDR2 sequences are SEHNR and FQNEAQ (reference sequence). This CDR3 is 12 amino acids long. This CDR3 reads CASVRDSYEQYF. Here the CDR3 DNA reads TGTGCCAGCGTCCGTGACAGCTACGAGCAGTACTTC.

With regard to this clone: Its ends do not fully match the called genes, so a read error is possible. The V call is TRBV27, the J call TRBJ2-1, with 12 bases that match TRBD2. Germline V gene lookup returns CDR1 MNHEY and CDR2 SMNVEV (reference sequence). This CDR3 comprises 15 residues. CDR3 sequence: CASSQTSGSYKEQFF. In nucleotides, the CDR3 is TGTGCCAGCAGCCAGACTAGCGGGAGCTACAAAGAGCAGTTCTTC.